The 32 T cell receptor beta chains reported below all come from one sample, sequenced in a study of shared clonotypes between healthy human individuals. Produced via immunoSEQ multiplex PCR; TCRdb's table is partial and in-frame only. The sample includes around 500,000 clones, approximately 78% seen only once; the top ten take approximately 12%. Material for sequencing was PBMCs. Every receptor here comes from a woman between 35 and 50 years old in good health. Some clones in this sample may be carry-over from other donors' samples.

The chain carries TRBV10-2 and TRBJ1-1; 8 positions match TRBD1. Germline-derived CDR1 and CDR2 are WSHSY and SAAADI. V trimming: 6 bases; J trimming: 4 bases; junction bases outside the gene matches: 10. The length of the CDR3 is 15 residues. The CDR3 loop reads CASSFGQGGSTEAFF. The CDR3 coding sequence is TGCGCCAGCAGCTTCGGACAGGGAGGGTCCACTGAAGCTTTCTTT.

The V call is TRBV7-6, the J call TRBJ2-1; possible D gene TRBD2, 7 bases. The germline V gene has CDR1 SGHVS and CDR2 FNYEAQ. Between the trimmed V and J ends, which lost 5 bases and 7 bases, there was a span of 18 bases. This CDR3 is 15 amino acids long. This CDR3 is CASSPWGGIRNEQFF. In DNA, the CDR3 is TGTGCCAGCAGCCCCTGGGGGGGCATTAGGAATGAGCAGTTCTTC. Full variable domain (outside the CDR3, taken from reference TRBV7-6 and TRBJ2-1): GAGVSQSPRYKVTKRGQDVALRCDPISGHVSLYWYRQALGQGPEFLTYFNYEAQQDKSGLPNDRFSAERPEGSISTLTIQRTEQRDSAMYRCASSPWGGIRNEQFFGPGTRLTVL.

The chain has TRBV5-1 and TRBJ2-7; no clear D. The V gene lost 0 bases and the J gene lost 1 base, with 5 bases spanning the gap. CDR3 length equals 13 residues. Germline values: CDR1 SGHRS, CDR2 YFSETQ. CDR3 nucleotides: TGCGCCAGCAGCTTGGCAGAGTCCTACGAGCAGTACTTC. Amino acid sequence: CASSLAESYEQYF.

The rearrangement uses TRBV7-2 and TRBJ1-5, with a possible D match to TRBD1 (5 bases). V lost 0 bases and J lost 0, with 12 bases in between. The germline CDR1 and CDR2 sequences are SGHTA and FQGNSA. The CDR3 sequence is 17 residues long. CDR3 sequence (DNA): TGTGCCAGCAGCTTAGCCCCCGGGACTTATAGCAATCAGCCCCAGCATTTT. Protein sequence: CASSLAPGTYSNQPQHF.

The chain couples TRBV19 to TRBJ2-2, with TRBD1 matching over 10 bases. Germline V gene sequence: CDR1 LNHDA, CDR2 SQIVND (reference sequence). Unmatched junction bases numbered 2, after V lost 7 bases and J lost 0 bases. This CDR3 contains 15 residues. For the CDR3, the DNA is TGTGCCAGTACCGGACAGGGGGCGAACACCGGGGAGCTGTTTTTT. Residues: CASTGQGANTGELFF.

Here the CDR3 DNA reads TGTGCCAGCAGTGGACTAGCGGGAGTCTATGAGCAGTTCTTC. The encoded protein is CASSGLAGVYEQFF. The chain employs TRBV28 and TRBJ2-1, with TRBD2 identical over 13 bases. Germline values: CDR1 MDHEN, CDR2 SYDVKM. Losses at the gene ends were 5 bases for V and 8 bases for J; bases not matched to a gene: 3. The CDR3 loop spans 14 amino acids.

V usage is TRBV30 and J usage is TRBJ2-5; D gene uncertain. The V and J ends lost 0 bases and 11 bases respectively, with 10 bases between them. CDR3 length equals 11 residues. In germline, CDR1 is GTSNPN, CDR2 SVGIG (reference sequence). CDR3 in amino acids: CAWSVLREQYF. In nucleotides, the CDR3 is TGTGCCTGGAGTGTATTACGAGAGCAGTACTTC.

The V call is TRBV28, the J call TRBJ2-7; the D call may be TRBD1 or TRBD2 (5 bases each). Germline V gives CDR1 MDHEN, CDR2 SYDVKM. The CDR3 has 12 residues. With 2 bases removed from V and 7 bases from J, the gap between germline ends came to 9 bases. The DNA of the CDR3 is TGTGCCAGCAGTTTAGGGGGTTGGGAGCAGTACTTC. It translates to CASSLGGWEQYF.

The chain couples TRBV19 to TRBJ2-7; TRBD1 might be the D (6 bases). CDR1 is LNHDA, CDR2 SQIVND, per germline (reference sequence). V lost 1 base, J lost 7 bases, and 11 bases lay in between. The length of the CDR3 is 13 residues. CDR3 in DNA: TGTGCCAGTAGTATAGGGACAGAACAGGAGCAGTACTTC. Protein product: CASSIGTEQEQYF.

This CDR3 is CASSVVGTRGSGRGNEQFF. Written as DNA, the CDR3 is TGTGCCAGCAGCGTAGTCGGGACCCGAGGTAGCGGGAGAGGGAATGAGCAGTTCTTC. The V call is TRBV9, the J call TRBJ2-1; 9 nucleotides line up with TRBD2. Unmatched junction bases numbered 17, after V lost 0 bases and J lost 7 bases. The CDR3 sequence is 19 residues long. Per the germline V gene, CDR1 is SGDLS and CDR2 is YYNGEE.

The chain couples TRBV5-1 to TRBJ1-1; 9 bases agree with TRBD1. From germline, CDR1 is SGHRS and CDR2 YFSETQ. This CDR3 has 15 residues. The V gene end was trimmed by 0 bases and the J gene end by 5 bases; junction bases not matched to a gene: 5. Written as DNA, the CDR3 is TGCGCCAGCAGCTTGGAGGACAGGGGTTGGACTGAAGCTTTCTTT. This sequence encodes CASSLEDRGWTEAFF.

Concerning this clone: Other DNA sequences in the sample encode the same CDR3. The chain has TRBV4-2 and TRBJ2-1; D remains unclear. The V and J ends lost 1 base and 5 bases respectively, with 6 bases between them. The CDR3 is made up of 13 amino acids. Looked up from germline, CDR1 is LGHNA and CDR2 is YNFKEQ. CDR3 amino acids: CASSQVGDNEQFF. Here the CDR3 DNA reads TGTGCCAGCAGCCAAGTCGGAGACAATGAGCAGTTCTTC.

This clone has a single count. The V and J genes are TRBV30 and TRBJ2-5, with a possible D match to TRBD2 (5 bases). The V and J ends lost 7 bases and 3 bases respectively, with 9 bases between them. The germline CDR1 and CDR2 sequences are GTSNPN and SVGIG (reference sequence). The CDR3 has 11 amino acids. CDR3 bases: TGTGCCTCTACCGGGGAAGAGACCCAGTACTTC. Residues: CASTGEETQYF.

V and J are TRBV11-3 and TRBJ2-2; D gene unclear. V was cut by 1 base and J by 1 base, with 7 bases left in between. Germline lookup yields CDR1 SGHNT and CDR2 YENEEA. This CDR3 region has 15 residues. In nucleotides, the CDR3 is TGTGCCAGCAGCTTAGGTGGTCAGAACACCGGGGAGCTGTTTTTT. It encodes CASSLGGQNTGELFF.

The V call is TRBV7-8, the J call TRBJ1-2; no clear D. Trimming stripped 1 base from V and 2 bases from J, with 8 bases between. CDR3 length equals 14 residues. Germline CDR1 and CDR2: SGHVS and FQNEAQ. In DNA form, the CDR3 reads TGTGCCAGCAGCTTAGTCCGGGGAAACTATGGCTACACCTTC. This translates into CASSLVRGNYGYTF.

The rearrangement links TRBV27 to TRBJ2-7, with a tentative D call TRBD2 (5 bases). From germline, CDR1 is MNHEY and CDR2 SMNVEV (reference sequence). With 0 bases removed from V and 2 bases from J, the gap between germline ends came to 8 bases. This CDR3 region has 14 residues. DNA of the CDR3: TGTGCCAGCAGTTTATCGAGGGCCGCCTACGAGCAGTACTTC. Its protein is CASSLSRAAYEQYF.

CDR3: CASKVAWGAGGLEQYF. The DNA for the CDR3 is TGCGCCAGCAAAGTCGCTTGGGGGGCGGGAGGCCTCGAGCAGTACTTC. V usage is TRBV5-1 and J usage is TRBJ2-7; 8 bases fit TRBD2. Germline V gives CDR1 SGHRS, CDR2 YFSETQ. The V and J ends lost 6 bases and 6 bases, in that order; junction bases with no gene match: 17. CDR3 length: 16 residues.

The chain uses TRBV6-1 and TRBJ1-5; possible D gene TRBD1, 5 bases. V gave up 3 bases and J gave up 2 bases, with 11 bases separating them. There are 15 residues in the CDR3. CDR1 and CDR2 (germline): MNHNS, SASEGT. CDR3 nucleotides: TGTGCCAGCAGTGAGGGGGGGGTGGGCAATCAGCCCCAGCATTTT. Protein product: CASSEGGVGNQPQHF.

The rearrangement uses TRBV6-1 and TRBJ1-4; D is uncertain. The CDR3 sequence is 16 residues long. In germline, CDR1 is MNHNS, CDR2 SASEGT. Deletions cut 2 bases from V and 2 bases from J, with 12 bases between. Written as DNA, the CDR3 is TGTGCCAGCAGTGAACGGGTCGGCGGGACTAATGAAAAACTGTTTTTT. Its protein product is CASSERVGGTNEKLFF.

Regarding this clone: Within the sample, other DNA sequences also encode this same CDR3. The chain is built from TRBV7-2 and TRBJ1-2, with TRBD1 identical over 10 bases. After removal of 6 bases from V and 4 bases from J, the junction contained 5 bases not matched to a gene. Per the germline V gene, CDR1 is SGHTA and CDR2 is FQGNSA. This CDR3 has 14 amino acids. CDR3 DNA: TGTGCCAGCAGTCGAGACAGGGGGCTCTATGGCTACACCTTC. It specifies CASSRDRGLYGYTF.

CDR3 residues: CASSSRLAGNPDTQYF. As DNA, the CDR3 is TGTGCCAGCAGTTCGCGGTTAGCGGGGAACCCAGATACGCAGTATTTT. The chain joins TRBV27 to TRBJ2-3; 8 bases match TRBD2. V trimming: 4 bases; J trimming: 4 bases; junction bases outside the gene matches: 10. This CDR3 contains 16 residues. Germline CDR1 reads MNHEY; CDR2 reads SMNVEV (reference sequence).

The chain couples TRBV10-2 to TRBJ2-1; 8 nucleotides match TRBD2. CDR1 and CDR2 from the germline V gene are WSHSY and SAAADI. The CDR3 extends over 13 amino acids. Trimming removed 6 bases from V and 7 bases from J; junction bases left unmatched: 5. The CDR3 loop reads CASSGRALNEQFF. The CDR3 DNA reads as TGCGCCAGCAGCGGGAGGGCGTTAAATGAGCAGTTCTTC.

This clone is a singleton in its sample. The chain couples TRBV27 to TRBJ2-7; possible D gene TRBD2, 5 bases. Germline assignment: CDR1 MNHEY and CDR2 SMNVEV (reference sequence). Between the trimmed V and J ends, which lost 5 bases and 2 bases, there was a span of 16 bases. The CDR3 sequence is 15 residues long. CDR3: CASSPRGPRAYEQYF. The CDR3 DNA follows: TGTGCCAGCAGTCCCCGAGGGCCAAGGGCCTACGAGCAGTACTTC.

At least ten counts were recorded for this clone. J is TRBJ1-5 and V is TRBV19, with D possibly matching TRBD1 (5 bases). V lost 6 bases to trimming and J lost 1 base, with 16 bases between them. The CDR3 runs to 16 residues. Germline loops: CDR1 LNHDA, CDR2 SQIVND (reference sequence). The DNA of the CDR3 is TGTGCCAGTAGCCCTACTGGGACGTTGAGCAATCAGCCCCAGCATTTT. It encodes CASSPTGTLSNQPQHF.

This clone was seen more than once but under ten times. The CDR3 DNA reads as TGTGCCAGCACTCCCTCCGGGACAGAAGAGACCCAGTACTTC. Its protein is CASTPSGTEETQYF. The V and J genes are TRBV27 and TRBJ2-5; 7 bases map to TRBD1. V shed 7 bases, J shed 3 bases, and the junction held 8 bases outside the gene matches. The V gene's germline CDR1 is MNHEY and CDR2 SMNVEV (reference sequence). The CDR3 runs 14 residues.

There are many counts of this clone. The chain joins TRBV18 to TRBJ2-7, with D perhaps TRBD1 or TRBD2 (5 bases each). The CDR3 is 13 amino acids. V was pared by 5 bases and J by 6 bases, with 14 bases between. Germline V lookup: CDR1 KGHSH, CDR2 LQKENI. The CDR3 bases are TGTGCCAGCTCAGTCACAGCAGGGACCGAGCAGTACTTC. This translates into CASSVTAGTEQYF.

This CDR3 is CATSRGQGFGGNTIYF. The CDR3 coding sequence is TGTGCCACCAGCAGAGGACAGGGGTTCGGTGGAAACACCATATATTTT. V is TRBV15 and J is TRBJ1-3, with TRBD1 matching 8 bases. Germline values: CDR1 LNHNV, CDR2 YYDKDF (reference sequence). This CDR3 comprises 16 residues. The ends lost 1 base at V and 3 bases at J; junction bases unmatched: 5.

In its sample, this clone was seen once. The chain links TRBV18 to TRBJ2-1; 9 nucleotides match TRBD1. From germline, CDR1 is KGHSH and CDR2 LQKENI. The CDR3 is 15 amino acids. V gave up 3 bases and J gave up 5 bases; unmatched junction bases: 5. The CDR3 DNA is TGTGCCAGCTCACCCGGGACAGGGAGGAACAATGAGCAGTTCTTC. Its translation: CASSPGTGRNNEQFF.

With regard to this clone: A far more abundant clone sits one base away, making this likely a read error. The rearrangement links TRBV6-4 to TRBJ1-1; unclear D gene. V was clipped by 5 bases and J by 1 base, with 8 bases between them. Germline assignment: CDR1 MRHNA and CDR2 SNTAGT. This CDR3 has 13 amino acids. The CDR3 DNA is TGTGCCAGCAGTCCCACAAAGAACACTGAAGCTTTCTTT. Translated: CASSPTKNTEAFF.

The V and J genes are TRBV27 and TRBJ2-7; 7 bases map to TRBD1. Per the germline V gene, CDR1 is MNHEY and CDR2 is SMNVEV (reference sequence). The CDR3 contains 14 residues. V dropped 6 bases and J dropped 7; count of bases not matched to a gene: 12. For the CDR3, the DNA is TGTGCCAGCAGCCCCGGGACAGTGCCTCGGGAGCAGTACTTC. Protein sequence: CASSPGTVPREQYF.

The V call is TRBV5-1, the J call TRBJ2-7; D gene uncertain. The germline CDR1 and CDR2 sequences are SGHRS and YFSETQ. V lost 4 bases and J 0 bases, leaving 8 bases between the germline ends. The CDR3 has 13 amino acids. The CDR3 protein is CASSLWPSYEQYF. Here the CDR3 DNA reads TGCGCCAGCAGCCTCTGGCCCTCCTACGAGCAGTACTTC.

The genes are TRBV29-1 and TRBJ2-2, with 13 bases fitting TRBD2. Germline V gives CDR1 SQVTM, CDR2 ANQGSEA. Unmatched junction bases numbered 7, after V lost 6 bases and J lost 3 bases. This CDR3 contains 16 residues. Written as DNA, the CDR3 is TGCAGCGTGCAACTAGCGGGAGGGCCGTACACCGGGGAGCTGTTTTTT. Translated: CSVQLAGGPYTGELFF.